The 11 T cell receptor beta chains below were found in one sample sequenced in a study of identical twins. MiXCR, run by TCRdb on the 5' RACE reads, gives a single entry per CDR3 protein. The sample includes 1.5 million to 2 million distinct CDR3 sequences, under 35% of them seen just once. What was sequenced was cord blood. These receptor sequences come from a newborn girl in good health.

The genes are TRBV5-1 and TRBJ2-5; no firm D call. Trimming left V 3 bases short and J 2 bases short, with 17 bases between. CDR3 length equals 16 residues. CDR1 SGHRS and CDR2 YFSETQ come from the germline V gene. CDR3 residues: CASSSFLGGPQETQYF. The CDR3 coding sequence is TGCGCCAGCAGCTCGTTTTTGGGCGGACCACAAGAGACCCAGTACTTC.

This clonotype was observed a single time. This chain joins TRBV20-1 and TRBJ2-7, with 14 bases fitting TRBD2. This CDR3 has 17 amino acids. V shed 5 bases, J shed 0 bases, and the junction held 9 bases outside the gene matches. Germline loops: CDR1 DFQATT, CDR2 SNEGSKA (reference sequence). The CDR3 region is CSAAGTSGSRSSYEQYF. CDR3 sequence (DNA): TGCAGTGCTGCCGGGACTAGCGGGAGTAGGAGCTCCTACGAGCAGTACTTC.

The rearrangement joins TRBV6-5 to TRBJ2-5; 10 nucleotides line up with TRBD2. This CDR3 spans 16 amino acids. J was trimmed by 5 bases and V by 6 bases; bases with no gene match: 12. Germline V gene sequence: CDR1 MNHEY, CDR2 SVGAGI. CDR3 nucleotides: TGTGCCAGCAGCCTCTCCCCGGGACTAGCGTGGGAGACCCAGTACTTC. Protein: CASSLSPGLAWETQYF.

This sequence joins TRBV19 and TRBJ2-5, with TRBD2 identical over 11 bases. This CDR3 has 15 residues. V gave up 2 bases and J gave up 11 bases; unmatched junction bases: 10. Per the germline V gene, CDR1 is LNHDA and CDR2 is SQIVND (reference sequence). This CDR3 reads CASSITSGGYNEQYF. Written as DNA, the CDR3 is TGTGCCAGTAGTATAACTAGCGGGGGTTACAATGAGCAGTACTTC. Together with reference TRBV19 and TRBJ2-5, the CDR3 gives the full variable domain: DGGITQSPKYLFRKEGQNVTLSCEQNLNHDAMYWYRQDPGQGLRLIYYSQIVNDFQKGDIAEGYSVSREKKESFPLTVTSAQKNPTAFYLCASSITSGGYNEQYFGPGTRLLVL.

CDR3 in amino acids: CATSASGGPYNEQFF. DNA for the CDR3: TGTGCCACCAGTGCTTCGGGAGGCCCCTACAATGAGCAGTTCTTC. The chain carries TRBV24-1 and TRBJ2-1, with 7 bases lining up with TRBD2. Germline V gene data show CDR1 as KGHDR and CDR2 as SFDVKD. This CDR3 has 15 residues. J was trimmed by 2 bases and V by 5 bases; bases with no gene match: 5.

This clonotype was counted many times. The CDR3 nucleotides are TGTGCCAGCAGTTGGACTAGCGGGAGATACAATGAGCAGTTCTTC. Its translation: CASSWTSGRYNEQFF. The rearrangement links TRBV2 to TRBJ2-1; 13 bases align to TRBD2. CDR1 and CDR2 (germline): SNHLY, FYNNEI. The CDR3 is 15 residues long. The ends lost 5 bases at V and 4 bases at J; junction bases unmatched: 2.

There are a few counts of this clonotype. The chain recombines TRBV10-3 with TRBJ2-7; 7 bases agree with TRBD1. CDR3 length: 14 amino acids. Germline loops: CDR1 ENHRY, CDR2 SYGVKD. After removal of 2 bases from V and 4 bases from J, the junction contained 5 bases not matched to a gene. CDR3 nucleotides: TGTGCCATCAGTGAGAAGGGGGCTGGGTACGAGCAGTACTTC. It encodes CAISEKGAGYEQYF.

For this clonotype: This may be a read error: a much more frequent sequence differs by one nucleotide. V and J are TRBV11-2 and TRBJ2-1; D is ambiguous. The length of the CDR3 is 11 residues. Deletions cut 1 base from V and 12 bases from J, with 7 bases between. CDR1 and CDR2 (germline): SGHAT, FQNNGV. The CDR3 sequence is CASSLVGRQFF. As DNA, the CDR3 is TGTGCCAGCAGCTTAGTCGGTCGGCAGTTCTTC.

As concerns this clonotype: Possible read error: a much larger clone is one base away. V gene TRBV4-2 combines with J gene TRBJ2-3, with D tentatively TRBD2 (6 bases). Germline V lookup: CDR1 LGHNA, CDR2 YNFKEQ. The CDR3 is made up of 12 amino acids. This chain's CDR3 is CASSQMTRRQNF. As DNA, the CDR3 is TGTGCCAGCAGCCAAATGACTAGAAGGCAGAATTTT.

The chain carries TRBV20-1 and TRBJ2-7; 9 bases are a match to TRBD2. The trim removed 1 base at V and 2 bases at J, leaving 15 bases unmatched. The CDR3 consists of 18 residues. Germline V lookup: CDR1 DFQATT, CDR2 SNEGSKA (reference sequence). For the CDR3, the DNA is TGCAGTGCTAGAGCTCTAGCACCGAATAGACTAGCGGCCTACGAGCAGTACTTC. This translates into CSARALAPNRLAAYEQYF.

This clonotype was picked up many times. V gene TRBV7-8 combines with J gene TRBJ1-2; tentative D call: TRBD1 (5 bases). The CDR3 extends over 16 amino acids. Trimming pared 1 base from V and 1 base from J, leaving 13 bases between. Germline V CDR1 and CDR2: SGHVS, FQNEAQ. The CDR3 bases are TGTGCCAGCAGCTTAGTTCGTCGGGGGATTAACTATGGCTACACCTTC. Amino acid sequence: CASSLVRRGINYGYTF.